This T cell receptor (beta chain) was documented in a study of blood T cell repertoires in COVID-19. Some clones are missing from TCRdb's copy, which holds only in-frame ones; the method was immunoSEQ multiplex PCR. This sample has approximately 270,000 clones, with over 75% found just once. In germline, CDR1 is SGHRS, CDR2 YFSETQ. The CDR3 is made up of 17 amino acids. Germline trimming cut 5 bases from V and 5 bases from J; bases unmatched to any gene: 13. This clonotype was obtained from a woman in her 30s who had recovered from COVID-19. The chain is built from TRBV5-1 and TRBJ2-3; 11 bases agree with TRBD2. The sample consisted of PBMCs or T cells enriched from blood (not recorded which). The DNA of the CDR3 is TGCGCCAGCAGTAAGCTCCTAGCGGGAGGTAGTGAAGATACGCAGTATTTT. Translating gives CASSKLLAGGSEDTQYF.